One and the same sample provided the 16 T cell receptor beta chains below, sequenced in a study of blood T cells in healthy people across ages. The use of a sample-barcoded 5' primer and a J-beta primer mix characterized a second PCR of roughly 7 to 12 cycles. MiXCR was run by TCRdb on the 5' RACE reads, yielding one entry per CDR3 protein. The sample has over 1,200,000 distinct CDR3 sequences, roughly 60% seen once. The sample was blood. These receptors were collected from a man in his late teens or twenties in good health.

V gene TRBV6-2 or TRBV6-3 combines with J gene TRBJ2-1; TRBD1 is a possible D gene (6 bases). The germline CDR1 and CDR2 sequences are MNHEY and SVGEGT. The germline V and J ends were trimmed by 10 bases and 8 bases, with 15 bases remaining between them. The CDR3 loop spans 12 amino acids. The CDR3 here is CAIRGYEDEQFF. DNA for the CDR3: TGTGCCATCAGGGGATACGAGGATGAGCAGTTCTTC.

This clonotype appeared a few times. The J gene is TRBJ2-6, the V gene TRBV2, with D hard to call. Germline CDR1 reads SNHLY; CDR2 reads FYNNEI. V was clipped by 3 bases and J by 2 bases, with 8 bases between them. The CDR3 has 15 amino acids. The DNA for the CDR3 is TGTGCCAGCAGTGAGGGTCGAACTGGGGCCAACGTCCTGACTTTC. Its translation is CASSEGRTGANVLTF. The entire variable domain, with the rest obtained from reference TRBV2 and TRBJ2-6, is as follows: EPEVTQTPSHQVTQMGQEVILRCVPISNHLYFYWYRQILGQKVEFLVSFYNNEISEKSEIFDDQFSVERPDGSNFTLKIRSTKLEDSAMYFCASSEGRTGANVLTFGAGSRLTVL.

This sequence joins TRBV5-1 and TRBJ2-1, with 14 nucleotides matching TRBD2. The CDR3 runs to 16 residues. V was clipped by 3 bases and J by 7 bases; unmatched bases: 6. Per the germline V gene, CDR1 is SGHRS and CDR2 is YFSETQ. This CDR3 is CASSSGTSGGWNEQFF. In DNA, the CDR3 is TGCGCCAGCAGCTCCGGGACTAGCGGGGGTTGGAATGAGCAGTTCTTC.

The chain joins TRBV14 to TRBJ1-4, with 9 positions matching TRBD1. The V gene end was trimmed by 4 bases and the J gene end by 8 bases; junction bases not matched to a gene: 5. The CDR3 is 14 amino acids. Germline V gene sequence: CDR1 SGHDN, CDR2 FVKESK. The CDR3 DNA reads TGTGCCAGCAGCCCGGACAGGGGATACGAAAAACTGTTTTTT. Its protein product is CASSPDRGYEKLFF. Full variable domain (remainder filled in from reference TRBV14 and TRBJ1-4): EAGVTQFPSHSVIEKGQTVTLRCDPISGHDNLYWYRRVMGKEIKFLLHFVKESKQDESGMPNNRFLAERTGGTYSTLKVQPAELEDSGVYFCASSPDRGYEKLFFGSGTQLSVL.

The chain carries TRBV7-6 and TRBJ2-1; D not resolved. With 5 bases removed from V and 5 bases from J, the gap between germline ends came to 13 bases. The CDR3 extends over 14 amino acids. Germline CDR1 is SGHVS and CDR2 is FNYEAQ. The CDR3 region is CASSPGRSNNEQFF. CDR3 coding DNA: TGTGCCAGCAGCCCAGGCCGGAGTAACAATGAGCAGTTCTTC.

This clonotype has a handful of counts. The CDR3 nucleotides read TGTGCCACCAGCATAAACGGTCAAACCCAAGAGACCCAGTACTTC. Encoded protein: CATSINGQTQETQYF. V and J are TRBV15 and TRBJ2-5, with D unclear. This CDR3 comprises 15 residues. The V gene's germline CDR1 is LNHNV and CDR2 YYDKDF (reference sequence). The germline V and J ends were trimmed by 4 bases and 1 base, with 13 bases remaining between them.

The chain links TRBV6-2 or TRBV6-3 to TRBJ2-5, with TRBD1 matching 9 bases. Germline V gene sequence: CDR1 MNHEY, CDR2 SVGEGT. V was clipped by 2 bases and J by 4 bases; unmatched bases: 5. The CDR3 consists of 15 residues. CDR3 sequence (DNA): TGTGCCAGCAGTTACCCAGGGACAGGGTCAGAGACCCAGTACTTC. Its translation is CASSYPGTGSETQYF.

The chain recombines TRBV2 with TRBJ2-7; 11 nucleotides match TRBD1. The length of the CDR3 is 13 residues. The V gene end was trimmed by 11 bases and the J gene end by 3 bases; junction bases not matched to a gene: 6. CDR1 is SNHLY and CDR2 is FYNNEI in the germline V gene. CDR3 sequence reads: CALTGTGGYEQYF. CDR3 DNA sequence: TGTGCCTTGACCGGGACAGGGGGCTACGAGCAGTACTTC. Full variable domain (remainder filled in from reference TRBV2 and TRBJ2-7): EPEVTQTPSHQVTQMGQEVILRCVPISNHLYFYWYRQILGQKVEFLVSFYNNEISEKSEIFDDQFSVERPDGSNFTLKIRSTKLEDSAMYFCALTGTGGYEQYFGPGTRLTVT.

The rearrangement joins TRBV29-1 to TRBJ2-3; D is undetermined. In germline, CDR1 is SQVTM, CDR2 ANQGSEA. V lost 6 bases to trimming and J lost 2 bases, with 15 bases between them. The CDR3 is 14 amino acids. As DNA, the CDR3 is TGCAGCGTAGCCCGCGGCGCTACCACAGATACGCAGTATTTT. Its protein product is CSVARGATTDTQYF.

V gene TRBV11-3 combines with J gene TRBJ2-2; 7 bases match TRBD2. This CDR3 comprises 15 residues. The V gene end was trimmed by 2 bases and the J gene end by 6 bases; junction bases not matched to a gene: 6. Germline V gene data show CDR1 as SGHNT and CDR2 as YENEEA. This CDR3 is CASSLLTSSSGELFF. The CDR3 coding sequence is TGTGCCAGCAGCTTACTGACTAGCAGCTCCGGGGAGCTGTTTTTT. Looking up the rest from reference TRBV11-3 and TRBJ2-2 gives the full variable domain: EAGVVQSPRYKIIEKKQPVAFWCNPISGHNTLYWYLQNLGQGPELLIRYENEEAVDDSQLPKDRFSAERLKGVDSTLKIQPAELGDSAVYLCASSLLTSSSGELFFGEGSRLTVL.

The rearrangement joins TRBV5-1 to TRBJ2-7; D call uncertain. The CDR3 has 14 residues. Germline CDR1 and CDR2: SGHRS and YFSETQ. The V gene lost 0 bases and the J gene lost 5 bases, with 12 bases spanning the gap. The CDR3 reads CASSLALILDEQYF. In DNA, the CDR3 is TGCGCCAGCAGCTTGGCACTGATTCTGGACGAGCAGTACTTC.

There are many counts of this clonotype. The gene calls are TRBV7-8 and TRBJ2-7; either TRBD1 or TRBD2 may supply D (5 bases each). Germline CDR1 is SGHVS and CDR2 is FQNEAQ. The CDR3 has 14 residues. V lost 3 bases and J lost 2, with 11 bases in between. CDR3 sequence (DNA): TGTGCCAGCAGCTTTCGGGGCAGAACCTACGAGCAGTACTTC. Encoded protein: CASSFRGRTYEQYF.

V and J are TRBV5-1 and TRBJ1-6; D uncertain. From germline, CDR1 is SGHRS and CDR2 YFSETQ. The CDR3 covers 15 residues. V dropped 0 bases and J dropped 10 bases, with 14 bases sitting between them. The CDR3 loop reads CASSLEGQQVSPLHF. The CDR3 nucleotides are TGCGCCAGCAGCTTGGAAGGGCAGCAAGTGTCACCCCTCCACTTT.

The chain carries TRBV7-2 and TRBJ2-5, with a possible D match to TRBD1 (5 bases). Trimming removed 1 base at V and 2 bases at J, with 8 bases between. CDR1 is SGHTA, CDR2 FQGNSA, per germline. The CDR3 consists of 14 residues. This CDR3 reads CASSLVRAQETQYF. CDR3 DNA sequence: TGTGCCAGCAGCTTAGTCAGGGCGCAAGAGACCCAGTACTTC.

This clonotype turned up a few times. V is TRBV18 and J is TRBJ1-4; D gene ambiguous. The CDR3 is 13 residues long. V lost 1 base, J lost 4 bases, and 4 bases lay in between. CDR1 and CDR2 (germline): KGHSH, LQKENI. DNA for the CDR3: TGTGCCAGCTCACCACGGGGTAATGAAAAACTGTTTTTT. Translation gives CASSPRGNEKLFF.

The CDR3 here is CASSAQLAPETQYF. The CDR3 DNA is TGTGCCAGCAGCGCTCAACTAGCGCCAGAGACCCAGTACTTC. V and J are TRBV7-9 and TRBJ2-5, with 7 bases that match TRBD2. V dropped 5 bases and J dropped 4; count of bases not matched to a gene: 7. This CDR3 region has 14 residues. Germline V CDR1 and CDR2: SEHNR, FQNEAQ (reference sequence).